The TCR beta chain described here comes from a study of T cell changes during pregnancy in multiple sclerosis. Some clones are missing from TCRdb's copy, which holds only in-frame ones; the method was immunoSEQ multiplex PCR. In the table there are about 16,000 clones, 95% to 96% of which are singletons. The source of this sequence is a female donor with multiple sclerosis, enrolled in a pregnancy study. The specimen comprised peripheral blood, sampled in the third trimester of pregnancy.

The CDR3 reads CSGQGSLGAFF. The CDR3 region has the DNA TGCAGTGGTCAGGGGTCCCTTGGAGCTTTCTTT. V usage is TRBV20-1 and J usage is TRBJ1-1; a weak D match, TRBD1 (6 bases). The CDR3 runs to 11 residues. V lost 7 bases to trimming and J lost 10 bases, with 16 bases between them. In germline, CDR1 is DFQATT, CDR2 SNEGSKA (reference sequence).